This T cell receptor (beta chain) was recorded in a study of T cells in Graves' hyperthyroidism and ophthalmopathy. Findings and caveats of the study: Ophthalmopathy stood apart from stable hyperthyroidism in a 13 V-J model. Researchers found most expanded thyroid clonotypes above 0.001 in blood as well.

Investigators excluded patients with uncontrolled infection, other autoimmune disease, pregnancy or lactation. The TCR beta CDR3 regions underwent amplification using RNA transcripts as the source. Initially, a first-round RT-PCR of the TCR CDR3 employed the HTBI primer set. TCRdb re-called the multiplex PCR reads with MiXCR, one entry per CDR3 protein. The table records 500,000 to 650,000 distinct CDR3 sequences, just under 20% of them present only once. To note about this clonotype: Its cognate antigen is unknown.

This TCR came from a man aged 40-49 years with Graves' ophthalmopathy. Sequenced: blood.

The CDR3 DNA sequence: TGTGCCAGCAGTTTAAAGACTAGCGGCGTGTTCGAGCAGTACTTC. As protein: CASSLKTSGVFEQYF. The gene calls are TRBV27 and TRBJ2-7, with 9 bases lining up with TRBD2. V shed 2 bases and J 6 bases; nucleotides not matched to a gene: 8. Germline loops: CDR1 MNHEY, CDR2 SMNVEV (reference sequence). The CDR3 has 15 amino acids.